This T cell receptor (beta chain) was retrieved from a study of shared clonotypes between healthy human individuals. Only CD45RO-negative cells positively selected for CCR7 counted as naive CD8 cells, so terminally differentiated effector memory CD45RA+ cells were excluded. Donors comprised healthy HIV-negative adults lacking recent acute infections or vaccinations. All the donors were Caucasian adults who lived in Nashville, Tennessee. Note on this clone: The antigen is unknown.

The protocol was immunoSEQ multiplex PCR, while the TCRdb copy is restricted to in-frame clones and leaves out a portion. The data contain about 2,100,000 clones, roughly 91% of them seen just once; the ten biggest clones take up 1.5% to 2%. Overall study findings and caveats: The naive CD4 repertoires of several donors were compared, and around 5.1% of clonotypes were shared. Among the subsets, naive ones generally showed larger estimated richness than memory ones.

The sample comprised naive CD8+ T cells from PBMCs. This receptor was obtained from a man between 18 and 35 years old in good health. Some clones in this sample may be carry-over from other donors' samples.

The CDR3 DNA follows: TGTGCCAGCAGTTTCCCGGTGGATAGCGAAAACTCCTACGAGCAGTACTTC. This codes for CASSFPVDSENSYEQYF. This chain connects TRBV28 to TRBJ2-7, with D possibly matching TRBD2 (5 bases). Trimming stripped 3 bases from V and 0 bases from J, with 18 bases between. The CDR3 is 17 residues long. Per germline, CDR1 MDHEN and CDR2 SYDVKM.